This is a list of T cell receptor beta chains from one sample in a study of cytomegalovirus exposure and HLA in healthy donors. Data came from immunoSEQ multiplex PCR; TCRdb stores just in-frame clones and leaves some out. The sample totals about 58,000 clones; its top ten clones hold about 4%. Input material: PBMCs. These receptors were taken from a male donor in good health and CMV-seronegative. The CDR3 runs from the conserved cysteine through the conserved F or W. Fields, in order: V gene, D gene, J gene, CDR3 protein, CDR3 DNA. D genes are given only for firm matches.

TRBV28	-	TRBJ1-5	CASSLDTPRRPQHF	TGTGCCAGCAGTTTAGACACCCCTCGAAGGCCCCAGCATTTT
TRBV9	-	TRBJ2-3	CASSFSGTSTDKQYF	TGTGCCAGCAGCTTTAGCGGAACTAGCACAGATAAGCAGTATTTT
TRBV4-1	-	TRBJ2-5	CASSQDRGGRETQYF	TGCGCCAGCAGCCAAGATCGTGGAGGGAGGGAGACCCAGTACTTC
TRBV2	TRBD1	TRBJ1-2	CATRQGGYGYTF	TGTGCCACTCGACAGGGTGGCTATGGCTACACCTTC
TRBV5-1	-	TRBJ2-3	CASSFGVSTDTQYF	TGCGCCAGCAGCTTCGGAGTTAGCACAGATACGCAGTATTTT
TRBV7-9	TRBD1	TRBJ1-3	CARRPVGTGEKSGNTIYF	TGTGCCAGGCGCCCCGTCGGGACAGGGGAAAAGTCTGGAAACACCATATATTTT
TRBV2	-	TRBJ1-1	CDSSNDMNTEAFF	TGTGACAGCAGCAACGACATGAACACTGAAGCTTTCTTT
TRBV7-9	TRBD2	TRBJ2-1	CASSLLAGGYNEQFF	TGTGCCAGCAGCTTACTAGCGGGGGGGTACAATGAGCAGTTCTTC
TRBV7-9	-	TRBJ2-3	CASSLGEPDTQYF	TGTGCCAGCAGCTTAGGGGAGCCAGATACGCAGTATTTT
TRBV19	-	TRBJ2-7	CASSITAASAYEQYF	TGTGCCAGTAGTATAACTGCGGCCAGCGCCTACGAGCAGTACTTC
TRBV7-8	TRBD1	TRBJ2-7	CASSPRQGPVYEQYF	TGTGCCAGCAGCCCTCGACAGGGGCCCGTCTACGAGCAGTACTTC
TRBV7-3	TRBD2	TRBJ2-2	CASSPLAGAGTGELFF	TGTGCCAGCAGCCCTCTAGCGGGGGCCGGAACCGGGGAGCTGTTTTTT
TRBV7-9	TRBD1	TRBJ1-5	CASSAGQENQPQHF	TGTGCCAGCAGCGCCGGACAGGAAAATCAGCCCCAGCATTTT
TRBV5-4	-	TRBJ2-1	CASSLDSDNEQFF	TGTGCCAGCAGCTTGGACTCCGACAATGAGCAGTTCTTC
TRBV28	-	TRBJ2-5	CASSLEETQYF	TGTGCCAGCAGTTTAGAGGAGACCCAGTACTTC
TRBV6-5	TRBD1	TRBJ1-2	CASAATGGNYGYTF	TGTGCCAGCGCTGCGACAGGGGGAAACTATGGCTACACCTTC
TRBV5-1	TRBD2	TRBJ2-2	CASSLGGDPLSGELFF	TGCGCCAGCAGCCTGGGGGGGGACCCCCTGTCGGGGGAGCTGTTTTTT
TRBV2	TRBD2	TRBJ2-1	CASSEAGLAGGSDNEQFF	TGTGCCAGCAGTGAAGCAGGACTAGCGGGAGGGTCCGACAATGAGCAGTTCTTC
TRBV19	-	TRBJ1-5	CASSPLPGWEGHF	TGTGCCAGTAGCCCGCTCCCAGGGTGGGAAGGGCATTTT
TRBV5-1	TRBD1	TRBJ1-2	CASSDQGANYGYTF	TGCGCCAGCAGCGATCAGGGGGCCAACTATGGCTACACCTTC
TRBV30	-	TRBJ2-5	CAWTGQETQYF	TGTGCCTGGACAGGCCAAGAGACCCAGTACTTC
TRBV7-3	-	TRBJ2-5	CASSPGMGVETQYF	TGTGCCAGCAGCCCCGGAATGGGCGTAGAGACCCAGTACTTC
TRBV19	-	TRBJ1-1	CASSMSLEAFF	TGTGCCAGTAGTATGTCTCTCGAAGCTTTCTTT
TRBV2	TRBD1	TRBJ2-6	CASSELGQENSGANVLTF	TGTGCCAGCAGTGAGTTGGGACAGGAGAACTCTGGGGCCAACGTCCTGACTTTC
TRBV27	TRBD2	TRBJ2-7	CASSLVGGSGSPYEQYF	TGTGCCAGCAGTTTAGTTGGCGGTAGCGGGAGTCCCTACGAGCAGTACTTC
TRBV4-1	-	TRBJ1-1	CASSQEGQPLNTEAFF	TGCGCCAGCAGCCAAGAAGGACAGCCATTGAACACTGAAGCTTTCTTT
TRBV5-1	-	TRBJ1-1	CASRDGGNTEAFF	TGCGCCAGCAGGGACGGGGGGAACACTGAAGCTTTCTTT
TRBV18	-	TRBJ1-5	CASSPAAPSNQPQHF	TGTGCCAGCTCACCAGCGGCACCTAGCAATCAGCCCCAGCATTTT
TRBV6-1	-	TRBJ1-1	CASSDPKAGNTEAFF	TGTGCCAGCAGCGACCCTAAGGCGGGGAACACTGAAGCTTTCTTT
TRBV5-1	TRBD2	TRBJ2-1	CASSQLAGGDNEQFF	TGCGCCAGCAGCCAACTAGCGGGGGGTGACAATGAGCAGTTCTTC
TRBV10-3	TRBD1	TRBJ2-3	CAISPTGKDTQYF	TGTGCCATCAGCCCGACAGGGAAAGATACGCAGTATTTT
TRBV7-2	TRBD2	TRBJ2-5	CASSSTSGRGGTQYF	TGTGCCAGCAGCTCGACTAGCGGGAGGGGGGGGACCCAGTACTTC
TRBV28	-	TRBJ1-5	CASSLQGRDNQPQHF	TGTGCCAGCAGTCTACAGGGAAGGGACAATCAGCCCCAGCATTTT
TRBV7-9	-	TRBJ1-4	CASSLTSAGLNEKLFF	TGTGCCAGCAGCTTAACTTCCGCCGGGTTGAATGAAAAACTGTTTTTT
TRBV5-1	-	TRBJ2-1	CASSLSGTPREEQFF	TGCGCCAGCAGCTTGTCCGGGACTCCCAGGGAGGAGCAGTTCTTC
TRBV11-2	TRBD1	TRBJ2-3	CASSFNRGGTDTQYF	TGTGCCAGCAGCTTCAACAGGGGAGGCACAGATACGCAGTATTTT
TRBV5-5	TRBD1	TRBJ1-6	CASSSRDRELSYNSPLHF	TGTGCCAGCAGCTCGAGGGACAGGGAACTCTCCTATAATTCACCCCTCCACTTT
TRBV28	-	TRBJ1-5	CASSLLQGKQPQHF	TGTGCCAGCAGTTTATTACAGGGCAAGCAGCCCCAGCATTTT
TRBV5-1	-	TRBJ2-4	CASSLAARAGDIQYF	TGCGCCAGCAGCTTAGCGGCCCGAGCCGGGGACATTCAGTACTTC
TRBV2	-	TRBJ2-1	CASSQLWNEQFF	TGTGCCAGCTCCCAACTTTGGAATGAGCAGTTCTTC
TRBV29-1	-	TRBJ2-7	CSVVGSAHEQYF	TGCAGCGTTGTAGGGAGTGCCCACGAGCAGTACTTC
TRBV19	-	TRBJ2-7	CASSSAVAPSAYEQYF	TGTGCCAGTAGTTCTGCCGTAGCCCCCAGCGCCTACGAGCAGTACTTC
TRBV28	TRBD2	TRBJ2-1	CASSWGGLRDEQFF	TGTGCCAGCAGTTGGGGAGGGCTAAGGGATGAGCAGTTCTTC
TRBV5-1	-	TRBJ2-1	CASSLDGGGYNEQFF	TGCGCCAGCAGCTTGGACGGGGGTGGTTACAATGAGCAGTTCTTC
TRBV5-4	TRBD2	TRBJ2-3	CASSFRDYRADTQYF	TGTGCCAGCAGCTTCCGGGACTATCGTGCAGATACGCAGTATTTT
TRBV28	TRBD1	TRBJ2-3	CASSSTGTGGTDTQYF	TGTGCCAGCAGTTCTACCGGGACAGGGGGCACAGATACGCAGTATTTT
TRBV5-1	-	TRBJ2-7	CASSHGRVGDLYEQYF	TGCGCCAGCAGCCATGGTCGGGTAGGGGACTTATACGAGCAGTACTTC
TRBV7-8	-	TRBJ2-7	CASSLAEIAYEQYF	TGTGCCAGCAGCTTAGCGGAGATCGCCTACGAGCAGTACTTC
TRBV4-2	-	TRBJ1-1	CASTLLGGAEAFF	TGTGCCAGCACCCTTCTCGGGGGGGCTGAAGCTTTCTTT
TRBV9	-	TRBJ2-1	CASSPEGGTYNEQFF	TGTGCCAGCAGCCCAGAGGGAGGTACGTACAATGAGCAGTTCTTC
TRBV27	TRBD2	TRBJ2-5	CASRGLAEETQYF	TGTGCCAGCAGAGGACTAGCGGAAGAGACCCAGTACTTC
TRBV27	-	TRBJ2-1	CASRPGLSVLGVIEQFF	TGTGCCAGCAGGCCGGGACTCTCGGTCCTGGGGGTAATTGAGCAGTTCTTC